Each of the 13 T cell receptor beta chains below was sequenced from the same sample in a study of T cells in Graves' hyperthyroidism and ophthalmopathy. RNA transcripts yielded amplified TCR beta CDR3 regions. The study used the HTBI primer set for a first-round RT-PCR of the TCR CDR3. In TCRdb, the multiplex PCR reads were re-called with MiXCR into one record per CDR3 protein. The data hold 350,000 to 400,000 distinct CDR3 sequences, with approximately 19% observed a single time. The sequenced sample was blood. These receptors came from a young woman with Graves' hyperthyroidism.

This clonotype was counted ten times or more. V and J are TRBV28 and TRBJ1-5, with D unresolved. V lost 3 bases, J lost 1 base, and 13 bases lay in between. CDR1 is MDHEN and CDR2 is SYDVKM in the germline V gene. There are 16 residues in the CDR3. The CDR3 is CASSFKLGTSNQPQHF. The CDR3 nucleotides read TGTGCCAGCAGTTTTAAACTCGGCACGAGCAATCAGCCCCAGCATTTT.

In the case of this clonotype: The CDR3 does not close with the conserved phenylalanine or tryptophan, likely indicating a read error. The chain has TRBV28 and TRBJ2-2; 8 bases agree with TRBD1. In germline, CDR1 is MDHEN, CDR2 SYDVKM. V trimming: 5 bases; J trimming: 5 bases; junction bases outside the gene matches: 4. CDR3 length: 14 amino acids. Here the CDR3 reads CASSPRTGTGELFV. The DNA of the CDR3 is TGTGCCAGCAGTCCGAGGACAGGGACCGGGGAGCTGTTTGTT.

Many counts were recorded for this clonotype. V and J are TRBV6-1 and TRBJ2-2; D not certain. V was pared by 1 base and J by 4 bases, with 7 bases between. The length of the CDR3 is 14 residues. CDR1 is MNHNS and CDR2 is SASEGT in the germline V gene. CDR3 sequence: CASSEDERTGELFF. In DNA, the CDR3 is TGTGCCAGCAGTGAAGACGAGCGCACCGGGGAGCTGTTTTTT.

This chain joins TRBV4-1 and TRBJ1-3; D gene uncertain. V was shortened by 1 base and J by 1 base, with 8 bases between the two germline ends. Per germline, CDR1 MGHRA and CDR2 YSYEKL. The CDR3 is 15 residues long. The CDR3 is CASSQVLRSGNTIYF. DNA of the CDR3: TGCGCCAGCAGCCAAGTATTAAGGTCTGGAAACACCATATATTTT.

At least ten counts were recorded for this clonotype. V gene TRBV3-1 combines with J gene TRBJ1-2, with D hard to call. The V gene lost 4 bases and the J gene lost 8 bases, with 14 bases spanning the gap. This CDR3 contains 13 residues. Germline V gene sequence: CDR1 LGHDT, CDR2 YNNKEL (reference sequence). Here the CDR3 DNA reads TGTGCCAGCAGCCCCGCTGTAAACGGCGGCTACACCTTC. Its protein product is CASSPAVNGGYTF.

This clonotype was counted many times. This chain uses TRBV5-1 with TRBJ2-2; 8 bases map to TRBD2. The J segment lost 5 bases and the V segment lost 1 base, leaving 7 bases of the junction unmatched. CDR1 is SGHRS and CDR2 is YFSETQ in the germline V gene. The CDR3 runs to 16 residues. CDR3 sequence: CASSLSGTRRTGELFF. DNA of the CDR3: TGCGCCAGCAGCTTGTCCGGGACTAGAAGGACCGGGGAGCTGTTTTTT.

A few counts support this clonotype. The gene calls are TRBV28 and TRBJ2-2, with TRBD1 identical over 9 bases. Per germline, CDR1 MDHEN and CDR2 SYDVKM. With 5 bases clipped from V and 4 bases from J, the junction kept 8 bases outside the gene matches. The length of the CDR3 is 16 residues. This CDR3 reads CASSKYRGLTTGELFF. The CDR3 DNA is TGTGCCAGCAGTAAATACAGGGGGCTTACCACCGGGGAGCTGTTTTTT.

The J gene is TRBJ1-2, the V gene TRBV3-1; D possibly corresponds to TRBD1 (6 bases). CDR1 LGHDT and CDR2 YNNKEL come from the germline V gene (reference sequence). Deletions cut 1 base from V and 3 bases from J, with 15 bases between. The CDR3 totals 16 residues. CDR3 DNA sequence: TGTGCCAGCAGCCAAGTCGGGGGGCAGGGAGACTATGGCTACACCTTC. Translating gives CASSQVGGQGDYGYTF.

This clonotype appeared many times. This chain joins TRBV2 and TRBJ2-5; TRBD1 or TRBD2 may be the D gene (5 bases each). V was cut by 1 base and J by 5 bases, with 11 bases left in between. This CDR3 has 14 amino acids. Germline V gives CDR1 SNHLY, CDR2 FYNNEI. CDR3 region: CASSEDRREETQYF. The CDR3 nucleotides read TGTGCCAGCAGTGAAGATCGCAGGGAGGAGACCCAGTACTTC.

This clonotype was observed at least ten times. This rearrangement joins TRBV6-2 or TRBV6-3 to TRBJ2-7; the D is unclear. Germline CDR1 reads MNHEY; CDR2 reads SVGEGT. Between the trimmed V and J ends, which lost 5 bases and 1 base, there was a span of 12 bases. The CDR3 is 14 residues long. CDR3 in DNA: TGTGCCAGCAGTCCCGGCGGCTTTTCCTACGAGCAGTACTTC. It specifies CASSPGGFSYEQYF.

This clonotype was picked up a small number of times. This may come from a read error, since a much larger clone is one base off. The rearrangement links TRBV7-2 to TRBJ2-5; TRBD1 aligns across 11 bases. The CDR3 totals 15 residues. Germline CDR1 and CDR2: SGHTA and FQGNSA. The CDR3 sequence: CASSLGTGGGETKYF. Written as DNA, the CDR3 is TGTGCCAGCAGCTTAGGGACAGGGGGCGGAGAGACCAAGTACTTC.

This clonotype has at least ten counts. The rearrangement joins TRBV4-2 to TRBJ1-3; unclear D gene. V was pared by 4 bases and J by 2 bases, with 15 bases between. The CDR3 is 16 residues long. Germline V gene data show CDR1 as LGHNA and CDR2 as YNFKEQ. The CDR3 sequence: CASSPTRVIAGNTIYF. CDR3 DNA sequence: TGTGCCAGCAGCCCCACGCGAGTGATCGCTGGAAACACCATATATTTT.

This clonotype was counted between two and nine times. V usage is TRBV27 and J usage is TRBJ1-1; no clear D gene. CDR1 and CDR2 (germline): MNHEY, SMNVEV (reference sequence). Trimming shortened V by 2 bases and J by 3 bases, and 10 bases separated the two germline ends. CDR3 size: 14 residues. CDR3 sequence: CASSLKNGYTEAFF. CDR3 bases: TGTGCCAGCAGTTTAAAGAACGGATACACTGAAGCTTTCTTT.